This T cell receptor (beta chain) is from a study of T cell responses to AZD1222 COVID-19 vaccine. Study-level findings and limits: Nearly half of spike-specific TCRs reportedly target unmutated variant regions.

CDR1 and CDR2 (germline): SGHVS, FQNEAQ. The CDR3 has 20 amino acids. V gave up 5 bases and J gave up 1 base; unmatched junction bases: 18. Doses given second, at about 4 or about 12 weeks, were pooled. In this sample, this clone turned up once. The antigen remains unidentified. Profiling relied on immunoSEQ multiplex PCR, and the TCRdb table lists in-frame clones only, not all of them. The sample has approximately 91,000 clones; approximately 89% are singletons. This receptor was obtained from an adult who received the AZD1222 COVID-19 vaccine. The chain recombines TRBV7-8 with TRBJ2-4; 9 bases are shared with TRBD1. The sequences come from peripheral blood, collected 28 days after the second AZD1222 dose. CDR3 DNA: TGTGCCAGCAGCAGAGAACCGGGACAGGGCCCCCTGTGGGCCAAAAACATTCAGTACTTC. Protein: CASSREPGQGPLWAKNIQYF.